This T cell receptor (beta chain) emerged from a study of T cell changes during pregnancy in multiple sclerosis. Germline V lookup: CDR1 SNHLY, CDR2 FYNNEI. V lost 5 bases and J 8 bases, leaving 15 bases between the germline ends. This CDR3 contains 13 residues. Measured with immunoSEQ multiplex PCR; TCRdb has only the in-frame clones, and not every one. The sample holds roughly 90,000 clones, more than 85% seen once. Sequenced here: peripheral blood, sampled in the first trimester of pregnancy. The chain uses TRBV2 and TRBJ1-2, with D perhaps matching TRBD1 (5 bases). The receptor was isolated from a female donor in good health, enrolled as a control in a pregnancy study. The CDR3 nucleotides are TGTGCCAGCAGTCAGACAGCGACTCCCGGCTACACCTTC. As protein: CASSQTATPGYTF.